This T cell receptor (beta chain) was retrieved from a study of blood T cell repertoires in COVID-19. V lost 6 bases, J lost 2 bases, and 13 bases lay in between. CDR3 length equals 14 residues. Germline assignment: CDR1 MNHEY and CDR2 SVGAGI. This clone came up once. Using immunoSEQ multiplex PCR, the repertoire was profiled, and TCRdb retains in-frame clones only, with some absent. The repertoire holds roughly 60,000 clones, roughly 88% seen once, with around 5.4% in the top ten. V gene TRBV6-5 combines with J gene TRBJ1-1, with a weak D call TRBD1 (6 bases). Sequencing was done on a sample of peripheral blood. The source of this sequence is a woman aged 55-70 years with acute or convalescent COVID-19. CDR3 sequence (DNA): TGTGCCAGCAGCTTACAGGGCCCTAACACTGAAGCTTTCTTT. It yields the protein CASSLQGPNTEAFF.